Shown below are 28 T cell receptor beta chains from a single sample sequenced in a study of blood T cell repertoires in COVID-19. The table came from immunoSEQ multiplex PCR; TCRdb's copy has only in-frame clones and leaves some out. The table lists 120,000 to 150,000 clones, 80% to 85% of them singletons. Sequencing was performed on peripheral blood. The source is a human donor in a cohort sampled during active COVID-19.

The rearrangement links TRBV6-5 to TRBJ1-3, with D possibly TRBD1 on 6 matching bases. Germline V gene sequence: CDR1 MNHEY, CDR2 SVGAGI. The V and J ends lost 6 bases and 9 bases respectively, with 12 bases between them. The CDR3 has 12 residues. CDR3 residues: CASRSGAVTIYF. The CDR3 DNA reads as TGTGCCAGCAGATCAGGGGCGGTCACCATATATTTT.

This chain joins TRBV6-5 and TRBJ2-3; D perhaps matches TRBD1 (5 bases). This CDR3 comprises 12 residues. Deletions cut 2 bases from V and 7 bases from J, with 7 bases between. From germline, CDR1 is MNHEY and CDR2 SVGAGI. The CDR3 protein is CASSYPGYTQYF. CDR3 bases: TGTGCCAGCAGTTACCCAGGGTATACGCAGTATTTT.

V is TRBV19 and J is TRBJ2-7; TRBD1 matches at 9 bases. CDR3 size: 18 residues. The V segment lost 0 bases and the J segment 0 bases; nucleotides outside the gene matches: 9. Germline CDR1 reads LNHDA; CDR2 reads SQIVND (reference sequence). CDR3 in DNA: TGTGCCAGTAGTATAGACTATAGGGACAGGGCGCTCTCCTACGAGCAGTACTTC. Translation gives CASSIDYRDRALSYEQYF. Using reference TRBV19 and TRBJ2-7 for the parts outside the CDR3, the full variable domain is DGGITQSPKYLFRKEGQNVTLSCEQNLNHDAMYWYRQDPGQGLRLIYYSQIVNDFQKGDIAEGYSVSREKKESFPLTVTSAQKNPTAFYLCASSIDYRDRALSYEQYFGPGTRLTVT.

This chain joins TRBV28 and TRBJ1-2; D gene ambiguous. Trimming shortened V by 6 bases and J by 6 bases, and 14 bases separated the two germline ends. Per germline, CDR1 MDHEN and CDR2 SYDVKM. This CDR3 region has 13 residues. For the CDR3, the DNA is TGTGCCAGCAGCCACTTTGGTGAGCATGGCTACACCTTC. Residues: CASSHFGEHGYTF.

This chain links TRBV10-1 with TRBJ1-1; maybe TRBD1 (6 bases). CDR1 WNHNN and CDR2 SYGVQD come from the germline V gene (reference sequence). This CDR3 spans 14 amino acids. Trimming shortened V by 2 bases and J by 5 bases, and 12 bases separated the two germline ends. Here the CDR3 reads CASSERGTETEAFF. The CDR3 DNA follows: TGCGCCAGCAGTGAGAGGGGGACCGAGACTGAAGCTTTCTTT.

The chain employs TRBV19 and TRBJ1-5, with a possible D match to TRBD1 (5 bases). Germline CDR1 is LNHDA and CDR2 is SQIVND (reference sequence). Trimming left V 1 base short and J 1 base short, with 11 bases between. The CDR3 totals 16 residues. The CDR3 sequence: CASSIAHRQSNQPQHF. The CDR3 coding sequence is TGTGCCAGTAGTATAGCCCACAGGCAAAGCAATCAGCCCCAGCATTTT.

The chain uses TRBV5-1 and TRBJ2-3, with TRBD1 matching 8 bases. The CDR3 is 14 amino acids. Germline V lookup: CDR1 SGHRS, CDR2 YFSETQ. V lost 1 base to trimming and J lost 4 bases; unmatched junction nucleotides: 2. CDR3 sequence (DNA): TGCGCCAGCAGCTTGCAGGGGGCTTCAGATACGCAGTATTTT. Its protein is CASSLQGASDTQYF. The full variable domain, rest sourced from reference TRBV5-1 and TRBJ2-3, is KAGVTQTPRYLIKTRGQQVTLSCSPISGHRSVSWYQQTPGQGLQFLFEYFSETQRNKGNFPGRFSGRQFSNSRSEMNVSTLELGDSALYLCASSLQGASDTQYFGPGTRLTVL.

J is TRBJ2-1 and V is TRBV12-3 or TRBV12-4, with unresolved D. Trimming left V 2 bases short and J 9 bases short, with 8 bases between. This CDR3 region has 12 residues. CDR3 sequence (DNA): TGTGCCAGCAGTTTAAGCGTGGGTGAGCAGTTCTTC. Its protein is CASSLSVGEQFF.

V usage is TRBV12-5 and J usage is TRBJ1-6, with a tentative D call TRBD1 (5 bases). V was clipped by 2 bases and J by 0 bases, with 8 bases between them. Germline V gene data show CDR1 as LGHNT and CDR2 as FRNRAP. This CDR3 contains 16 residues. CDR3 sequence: CASGLSGGSYNSPLHF. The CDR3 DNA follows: TGTGCTAGTGGTTTGTCCGGGGGCTCCTATAATTCACCCCTCCACTTT.

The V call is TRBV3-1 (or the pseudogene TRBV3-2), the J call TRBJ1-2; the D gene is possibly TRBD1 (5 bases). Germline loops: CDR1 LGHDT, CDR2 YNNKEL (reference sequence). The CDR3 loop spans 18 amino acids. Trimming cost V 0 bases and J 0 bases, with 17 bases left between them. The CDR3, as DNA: TGTGCCAGCAGCCAAGAAGTAAGATTAAAGGGGACTAACTATGGCTACACCTTC. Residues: CASSQEVRLKGTNYGYTF.

In nucleotides, the CDR3 is TGTGCCACCAGCAGGGGGGGAGGGCAAGAGACCCAGTACTTC. Translating gives CATSRGGGQETQYF. The rearrangement links TRBV15 to TRBJ2-5; 7 bases are a match to TRBD2. V shed 3 bases, J shed 2 bases, and the junction held 3 bases outside the gene matches. Germline-derived CDR1 and CDR2 are LNHNV and YYDKDF (reference sequence). The CDR3 contains 14 residues.

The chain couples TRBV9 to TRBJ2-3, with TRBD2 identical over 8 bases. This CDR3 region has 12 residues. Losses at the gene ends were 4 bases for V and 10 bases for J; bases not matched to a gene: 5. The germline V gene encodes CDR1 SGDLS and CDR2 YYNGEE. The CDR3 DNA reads TGTGCCAGCAGCACCCCGGGGGGGCCGCAGTATTTT. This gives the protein CASSTPGGPQYF.

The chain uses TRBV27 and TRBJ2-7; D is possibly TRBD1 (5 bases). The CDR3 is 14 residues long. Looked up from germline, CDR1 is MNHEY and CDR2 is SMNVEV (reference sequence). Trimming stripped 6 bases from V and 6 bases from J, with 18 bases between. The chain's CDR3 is CASRQHAPGLEQYF. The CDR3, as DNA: TGTGCCAGCAGACAGCACGCTCCAGGGCTCGAGCAGTACTTC.

CDR3 protein: CASSGTGGEDTQYF. The CDR3 DNA follows: TGTGCCAGCAGCGGCACCGGGGGAGAAGATACGCAGTATTTT. The chain uses TRBV7-3 and TRBJ2-3, with D possibly matching TRBD2 (6 bases). Germline CDR1 reads SGHTA; CDR2 reads FQGTGA. Trimming took 5 bases from V and 5 from J, leaving 14 bases between them. This CDR3 comprises 14 residues.

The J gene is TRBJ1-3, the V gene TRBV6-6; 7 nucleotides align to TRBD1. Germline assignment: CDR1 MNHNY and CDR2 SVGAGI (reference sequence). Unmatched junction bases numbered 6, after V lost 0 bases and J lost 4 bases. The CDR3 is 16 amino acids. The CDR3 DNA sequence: TGTGCCAGCAGTTACTCAAGGCAGGGGGACGGAAACACCATATATTTT. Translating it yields CASSYSRQGDGNTIYF.

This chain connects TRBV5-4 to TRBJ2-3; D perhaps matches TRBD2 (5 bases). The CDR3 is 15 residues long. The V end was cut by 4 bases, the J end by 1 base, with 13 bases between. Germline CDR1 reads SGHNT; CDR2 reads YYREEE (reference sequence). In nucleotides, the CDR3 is TGTGCCAGCAGCCATAACTTGAGGGGCACAGATACGCAGTATTTT. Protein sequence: CASSHNLRGTDTQYF.

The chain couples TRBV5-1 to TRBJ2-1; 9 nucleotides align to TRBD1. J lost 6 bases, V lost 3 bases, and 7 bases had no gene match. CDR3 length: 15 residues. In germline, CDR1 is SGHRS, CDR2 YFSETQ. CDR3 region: CASSSAPDRGNEQFF. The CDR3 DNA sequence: TGCGCCAGCAGCTCTGCCCCGGACAGGGGCAATGAGCAGTTCTTC. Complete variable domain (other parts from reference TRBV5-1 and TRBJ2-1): KAGVTQTPRYLIKTRGQQVTLSCSPISGHRSVSWYQQTPGQGLQFLFEYFSETQRNKGNFPGRFSGRQFSNSRSEMNVSTLELGDSALYLCASSSAPDRGNEQFFGPGTRLTVL.

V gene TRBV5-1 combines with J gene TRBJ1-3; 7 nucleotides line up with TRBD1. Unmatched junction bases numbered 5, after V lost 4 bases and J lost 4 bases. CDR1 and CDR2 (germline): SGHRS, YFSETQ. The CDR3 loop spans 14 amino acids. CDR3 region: CASSLYRGGNTIYF. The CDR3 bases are TGCGCCAGCAGCCTCTACAGGGGCGGAAACACCATATATTTT.

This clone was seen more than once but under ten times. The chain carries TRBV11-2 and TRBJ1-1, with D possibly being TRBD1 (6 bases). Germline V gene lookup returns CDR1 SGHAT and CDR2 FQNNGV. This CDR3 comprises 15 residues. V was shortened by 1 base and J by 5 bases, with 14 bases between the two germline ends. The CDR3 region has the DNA TGTGCCAGCAGCTTAGGCCTCGGGGGGCGAACTGAAGCTTTCTTT. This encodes CASSLGLGGRTEAFF.

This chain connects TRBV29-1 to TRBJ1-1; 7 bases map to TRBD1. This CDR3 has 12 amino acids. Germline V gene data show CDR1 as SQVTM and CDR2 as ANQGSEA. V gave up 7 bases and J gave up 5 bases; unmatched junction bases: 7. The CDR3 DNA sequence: TGCAGCGCTGCACAGGGGTGGACTGAAGCTTTCTTT. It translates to CSAAQGWTEAFF.

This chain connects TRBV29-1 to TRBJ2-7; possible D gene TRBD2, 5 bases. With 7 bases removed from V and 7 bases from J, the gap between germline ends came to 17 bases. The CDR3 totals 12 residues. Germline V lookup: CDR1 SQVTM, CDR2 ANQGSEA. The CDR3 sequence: CSASLGDGEQYF. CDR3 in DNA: TGCAGCGCTTCACTCGGGGATGGGGAGCAGTACTTC.

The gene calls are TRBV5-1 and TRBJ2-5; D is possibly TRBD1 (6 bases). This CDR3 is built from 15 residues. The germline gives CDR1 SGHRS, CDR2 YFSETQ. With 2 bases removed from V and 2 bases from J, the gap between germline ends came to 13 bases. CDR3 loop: CASSLNGQGQETQYF. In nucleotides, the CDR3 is TGCGCCAGCAGCTTAAACGGGCAGGGGCAAGAGACCCAGTACTTC.

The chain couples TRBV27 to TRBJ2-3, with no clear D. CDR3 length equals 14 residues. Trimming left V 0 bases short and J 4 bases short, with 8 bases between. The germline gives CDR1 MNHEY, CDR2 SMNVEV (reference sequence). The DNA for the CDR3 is TGTGCCAGCAGTTTATCCCCACGGGCAGATACGCAGTATTTT. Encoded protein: CASSLSPRADTQYF.

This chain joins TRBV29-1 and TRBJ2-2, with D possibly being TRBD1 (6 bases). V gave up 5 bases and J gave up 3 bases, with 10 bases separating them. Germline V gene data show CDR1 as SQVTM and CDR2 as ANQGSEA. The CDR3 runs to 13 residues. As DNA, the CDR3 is TGCAGCGTTAACAGGGAGTACACCGGGGAGCTGTTTTTT. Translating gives CSVNREYTGELFF.

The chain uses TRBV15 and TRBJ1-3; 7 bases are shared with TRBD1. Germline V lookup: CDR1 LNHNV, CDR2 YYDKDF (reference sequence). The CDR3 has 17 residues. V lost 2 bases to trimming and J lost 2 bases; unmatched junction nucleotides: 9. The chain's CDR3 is CATSRNRDSWAGNTIYF. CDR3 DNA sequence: TGTGCCACCAGCAGAAACCGGGACAGCTGGGCTGGAAACACCATATATTTT.

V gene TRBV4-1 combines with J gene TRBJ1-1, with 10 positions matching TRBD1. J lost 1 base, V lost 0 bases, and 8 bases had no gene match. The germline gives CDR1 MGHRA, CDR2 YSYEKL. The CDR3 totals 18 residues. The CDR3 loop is CASSQEGTGAASNTEAFF. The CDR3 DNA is TGCGCCAGCAGCCAAGAGGGGACAGGGGCCGCATCGAACACTGAAGCTTTCTTT.

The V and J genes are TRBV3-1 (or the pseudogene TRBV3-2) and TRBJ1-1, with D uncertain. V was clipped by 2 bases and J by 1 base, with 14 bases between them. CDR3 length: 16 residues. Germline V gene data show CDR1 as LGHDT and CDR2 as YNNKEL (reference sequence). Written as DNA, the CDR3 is TGTGCCAGCAGCCAACTGGCAGGCCGACCGAACACTGAAGCTTTCTTT. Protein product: CASSQLAGRPNTEAFF.

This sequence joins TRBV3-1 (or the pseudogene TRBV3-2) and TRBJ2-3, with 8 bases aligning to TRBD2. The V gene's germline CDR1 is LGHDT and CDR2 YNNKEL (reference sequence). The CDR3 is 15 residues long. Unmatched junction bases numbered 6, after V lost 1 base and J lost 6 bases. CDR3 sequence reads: CASSQGGRGGDTQYF. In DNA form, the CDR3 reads TGTGCCAGCAGCCAAGGAGGACGGGGGGGTGATACGCAGTATTTT.